These T cell receptor beta chains were read from a single sample in a study of blood T cell repertoires in COVID-19. Using immunoSEQ multiplex PCR, the repertoire was profiled, and TCRdb retains in-frame clones only, with some absent. The data contain about 240,000 clones, roughly 90% of them singletons. The sample consisted of PBMCs or T cells enriched from blood (not recorded which). The origin of the receptors is a woman younger than 45 who had recovered from COVID-19. Both conserved end residues are part of each CDR3. The order of the fields is CDR3 length, clone size, D gene, V gene, J gene, CDR3 DNA, CDR3 protein. A D gene is named only where the DNA matches it firmly. Clone size is given for some rows only: seen once, a few or many times, or a class if the clone is expanded.

>14|.|.|TRBV7-2|TRBJ1-1
TGTGCCAGCAGCTTCTTTCAGGGAAGCGCTGAAGCTTTCTTT
CASSFFQGSAEAFF
>15|once|.|TRBV6-5|TRBJ1-6
TGTGCCAGCAGTTACTACGGCAGGGGAGAGTCACCCCTCCACTTT
CASSYYGRGESPLHF
>14|.|TRBD1|TRBV5-1|TRBJ2-1
TGCGCCAGCAGCCGGACAGGAGATGGCAATGAGCAGTTCTTC
CASSRTGDGNEQFF
>14|.|.|TRBV13|TRBJ2-5
TGTGCCAGCAGCTTCATTACAGGGATGGAGACCCAGTACTTC
CASSFITGMETQYF
>17|.|TRBD2|TRBV4-3|TRBJ2-1
TGCGCCAGCAGCCAAGTTGGACTAGCGGGACTTTTCAATGAGCAGTTCTTC
CASSQVGLAGLFNEQFF
>18|once|.|TRBV4-2|TRBJ2-5
TGTGCCAGCAGCCAGGCCGCAGGGGAGGGACGGAGACAAGAGACCCAGTACTTC
CASSQAAGEGRRQETQYF
>14|.|TRBD2|TRBV7-2|TRBJ2-3
TGTGCCAGCAGCTTAGATGGCGCGGGAGGTGCGCAGTATTTT
CASSLDGAGGAQYF
>14|.|.|TRBV7-2|TRBJ1-5
TGTGCCAGCAGCTTAGGGCAAAATAATCAGCCCCAGCATTTT
CASSLGQNNQPQHF
>16|.|.|TRBV30|TRBJ1-2
TGTGCCTGGAGGGCGGAGACTAGAGGGACTAACTATGGCTACACCTTC
CAWRAETRGTNYGYTF
>13|few|TRBD2|TRBV19|TRBJ2-1
TGTGCCAGTAGTCTGGGCGGGAGCAATGAGCAGTTCTTC
CASSLGGSNEQFF
>14|.|.|TRBV29-1|TRBJ2-7
TGCAGCGTTGTCGAAGGACTGGAGACCTACGAGCAGTACTTC
CSVVEGLETYEQYF